This T cell receptor (beta chain) was sequenced during a study of CD8+ T cells in alopecia areata. Study overall: Tofacitinib administration persisted for 6 to 18 months, succeeded by 6 months off drug.

Researchers gathered lesional scalp punch biopsies and peripheral blood from patients with alopecia areata. The authors extracted RNA and reverse transcribed it into cDNA as the sequencing template. This table comes from immunoSEQ multiplex PCR, and its TCRdb copy is limited to in-frame clones, with some not included. Of some 170,000 clones listed, 67% are singletons. The germline CDR1 and CDR2 sequences are MNHEY and SVGAGI. The CDR3 is made up of 16 amino acids. V lost 4 bases, J lost 2 bases, and 7 bases stayed unmatched. The sequence derives from a human donor with alopecia areata. Sequencing used CD8+ T cells sorted from blood, obtained at week 0. This chain connects TRBV6-5 to TRBJ2-3; 9 bases agree with TRBD2. Here the CDR3 DNA reads TGTGCCAGCAGTTCCTGGGCTAGCGGGGACACAGATACGCAGTATTTT. This codes for CASSSWASGDTDTQYF.